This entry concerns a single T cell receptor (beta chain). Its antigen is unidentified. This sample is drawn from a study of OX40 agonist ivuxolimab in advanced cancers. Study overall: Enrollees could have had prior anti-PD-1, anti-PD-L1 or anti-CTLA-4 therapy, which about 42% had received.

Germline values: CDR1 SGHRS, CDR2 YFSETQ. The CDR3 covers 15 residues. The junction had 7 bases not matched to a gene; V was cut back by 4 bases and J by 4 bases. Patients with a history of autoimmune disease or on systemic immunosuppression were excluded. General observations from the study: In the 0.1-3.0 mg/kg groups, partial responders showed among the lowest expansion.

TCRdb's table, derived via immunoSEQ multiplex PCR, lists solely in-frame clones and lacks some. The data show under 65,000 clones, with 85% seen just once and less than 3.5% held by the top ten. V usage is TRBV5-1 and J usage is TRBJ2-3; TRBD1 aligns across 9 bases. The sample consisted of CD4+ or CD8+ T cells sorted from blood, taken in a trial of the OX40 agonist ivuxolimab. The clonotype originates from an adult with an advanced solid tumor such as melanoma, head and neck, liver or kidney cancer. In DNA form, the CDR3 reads TGCGCCAGCAGCACGCCGGGACAGGGAGCAGATACGCAGTATTTT. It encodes CASSTPGQGADTQYF. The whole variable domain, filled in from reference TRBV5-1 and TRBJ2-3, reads KAGVTQTPRYLIKTRGQQVTLSCSPISGHRSVSWYQQTPGQGLQFLFEYFSETQRNKGNFPGRFSGRQFSNSRSEMNVSTLELGDSALYLCASSTPGQGADTQYFGPGTRLTVL.